This T cell receptor beta chain was retrieved from a study of blood T cell repertoires in COVID-19. Study overall: Italy, Spain and the United States were the sources of the convalescent and acute COVID-19 samples. Sources were T cells, B-cell-depleted T cells, or PBMCs; the material itself was cDNA or gDNA.

Trimming removed 6 bases at V and 6 bases at J, with 12 bases between. The CDR3 loop spans 13 amino acids. Germline V lookup: CDR1 MGHRA, CDR2 YSYEKL. Per the original data handling: Nucleated cell counts were estimated from reference gene primer amplification. Method: immunoSEQ multiplex PCR; TCRdb's copy keeps in-frame clones and lacks some. The V and J calls and the clone size are those of that table, but D and trimming were determined from the DNA. The table has 40,000 to 65,000 clones, around 83% seen once. The sequence came from a man between 70 and 80 years old with active COVID-19. Sequenced material: peripheral blood. The chain couples TRBV4-1 to TRBJ2-1; TRBD2 might be the D (5 bases). For the CDR3, the DNA is TGCGCCAGCAGTCCGAGGACTCGCAATGAGCAGTTCTTC. As protein: CASSPRTRNEQFF.